One sample yielded the 15 T cell receptor beta chains listed below, sequenced in a study of blood T cell repertoires in COVID-19. TCRdb keeps only in-frame clones here, not all; method: immunoSEQ multiplex PCR. Found here are 250,000 to 350,000 clones, roughly 90% of them singletons; the top ten hold less than 3.5%. Material: PBMCs or T cells enriched from blood (not recorded which). All receptors derive from a woman in her forties or fifties who had been exposed to COVID-19.

The chain links TRBV4-1 to TRBJ2-7; 7 nucleotides line up with TRBD2. J lost 4 bases, V lost 0 bases, and 6 bases had no gene match. CDR1 is MGHRA, CDR2 YSYEKL, per germline. This CDR3 is 15 amino acids long. The CDR3 bases are TGCGCCAGCAGCCAAGAGCCGGGGGGTTCTTACGAGCAGTACTTC. Encoded protein: CASSQEPGGSYEQYF.

This sequence joins TRBV7-2 and TRBJ1-1, with 8 bases fitting TRBD1. The CDR3 is made up of 13 amino acids. CDR1 and CDR2 from the germline V gene are SGHTA and FQGNSA. J gave up 7 bases and V 6 bases, and 7 bases lay outside the gene matches. CDR3 DNA: TGTGCCAGCAGACCCAGGGGGCGGGGTGAAGCTTTCTTT. Its protein is CASRPRGRGEAFF. Complete variable domain (other parts from reference TRBV7-2 and TRBJ1-1): GAGVSQSPSNKVTEKGKDVELRCDPISGHTALYWYRQSLGQGLEFLIYFQGNSAPDKSGLPSDRFSAERTGGSVSTLTIQRTQQEDSAVYLCASRPRGRGEAFFGQGTRLTVV.

J is TRBJ2-7 and V is TRBV6-1; 9 bases align to TRBD1. Losses at the gene ends were 1 base for V and 3 bases for J; bases not matched to a gene: 4. Germline V lookup: CDR1 MNHNS, CDR2 SASEGT. The length of the CDR3 is 15 residues. The CDR3 DNA reads as TGTGCCAGCAGTGAAGTGTCGGGACAGGGCTACGAGCAGTACTTC. Residues: CASSEVSGQGYEQYF.

This rearrangement joins TRBV5-1 to TRBJ2-1; 11 bases are a match to TRBD2. CDR3 size: 17 residues. CDR1 is SGHRS and CDR2 is YFSETQ in the germline V gene. V shed 4 bases and J 8 bases; nucleotides not matched to a gene: 14. The CDR3 bases are TGCGCCAGCAGCCCCGGGGCGCTAGCGGGGGGTATAGATGAGCAGTTCTTC. Translated: CASSPGALAGGIDEQFF.

As for this clone: The sample carries other DNA sequences with the same CDR3. The J gene is TRBJ2-2, the V gene TRBV2; TRBD1 matches at 7 bases. This CDR3 is 14 amino acids long. After removal of 4 bases from V and 4 bases from J, the junction contained 3 bases not matched to a gene. Looked up from germline, CDR1 is SNHLY and CDR2 is FYNNEI. CDR3 bases: TGTGCCAGCAGTGGACAGGGTACCACCGGGGAGCTGTTTTTT. It codes for CASSGQGTTGELFF.

The J gene is TRBJ1-5, the V gene TRBV6-5; possible D gene TRBD1, 6 bases. Germline loops: CDR1 MNHEY, CDR2 SVGAGI. The CDR3 is 13 residues long. Trimming cost V 7 bases and J 5 bases, with 12 bases left between them. The CDR3 region has the DNA TGTGCCAGCAATAGACAGGATTATCAGCCCCAGCATTTT. Residues: CASNRQDYQPQHF.

V usage is TRBV27 and J usage is TRBJ2-7; tentatively, D is TRBD2 (5 bases). Germline CDR1 and CDR2: MNHEY and SMNVEV (reference sequence). CDR3 length: 15 amino acids. Deletions cut 5 bases from V and 3 bases from J, with 17 bases between. The CDR3, as DNA: TGTGCCAGCAGTCCTTACCTCTCGGGATTCTACGAGCAGTACTTC. It codes for CASSPYLSGFYEQYF.

The chain recombines TRBV15 with TRBJ1-1; a weak D match, TRBD1 (5 bases). The CDR3 totals 16 residues. Germline CDR1 LNHNV, CDR2 YYDKDF (reference sequence). The germline V and J ends were trimmed by 0 bases and 4 bases, with 15 bases remaining between them. This CDR3 reads CATSRDRKGRGTEAFF. The CDR3 nucleotides read TGTGCCACCAGCAGAGATCGGAAAGGGAGGGGCACTGAAGCTTTCTTT.

V is TRBV11-2 and J is TRBJ1-4; TRBD1 agrees at 9 bases. This CDR3 is built from 15 residues. The junction had 3 bases not matched to a gene; V was cut back by 3 bases and J by 4 bases. The germline V gene encodes CDR1 SGHAT and CDR2 FQNNGV. CDR3 residues: CASSFDRGVNEKLFF. The CDR3 DNA is TGTGCCAGCAGCTTTGACAGGGGGGTTAATGAAAAACTGTTTTTT.

This clone occurred once. The CDR3 protein is CASSAFPGGTPSTDTQYF. For the CDR3, the DNA is TGTGCCAGCAGCGCCTTCCCGGGGGGGACTCCTAGCACAGATACGCAGTATTTT. This chain joins TRBV9 and TRBJ2-3, with 8 bases matching TRBD2. Trimming took 3 bases from V and 0 from J; bases not matched to a gene: 12. CDR3 size: 18 residues. Germline V gene sequence: CDR1 SGDLS, CDR2 YYNGEE.

This chain uses TRBV5-1 with TRBJ1-1, with no clear D. The CDR3 loop spans 14 amino acids. Germline CDR1 and CDR2: SGHRS and YFSETQ. The V end lost 4 bases, the J end lost 0 bases, and 10 bases lay between the germline ends. The DNA for the CDR3 is TGCGCCAGCAGCGCAAATGGCCTGAACACTGAAGCTTTCTTT. Protein: CASSANGLNTEAFF.

This sequence joins TRBV7-9 and TRBJ2-3; 11 nucleotides align to TRBD2. This CDR3 contains 17 residues. Germline assignment: CDR1 SEHNR and CDR2 FQNEAQ (reference sequence). Unmatched junction bases numbered 8, after V lost 1 base and J lost 5 bases. The CDR3 DNA reads as TGTGCCAGCAGCTTAGGGGGGACTAGCGGCGTTGGAGATACGCAGTATTTT. This encodes CASSLGGTSGVGDTQYF. The full variable domain, its missing parts supplied by reference TRBV7-9 and TRBJ2-3, is DTGVSQNPRHKITKRGQNVTFRCDPISEHNRLYWYRQTLGQGPEFLTYFQNEAQLEKSRLLSDRFSAERPKGSFSTLEIQRTEQGDSAMYLCASSLGGTSGVGDTQYFGPGTRLTVL.

On this clone: The sample carries other DNA sequences with the same CDR3. The rearrangement links TRBV28 to TRBJ2-7, with a weak D call TRBD2 (7 bases). Trimming shortened V by 3 bases and J by 2 bases, and 11 bases separated the two germline ends. The germline CDR1 and CDR2 sequences are MDHEN and SYDVKM. The CDR3 consists of 14 residues. CDR3 sequence reads: CASSLPGGPYEQYF. The CDR3 DNA follows: TGTGCCAGCAGTTTGCCGGGGGGCCCCTACGAGCAGTACTTC.

V is TRBV11-3 and J is TRBJ1-1; tentatively, D is TRBD1 (5 bases). Germline V lookup: CDR1 SGHNT, CDR2 YENEEA. V gave up 0 bases and J gave up 0 bases, with 11 bases separating them. The CDR3 is 16 amino acids. The DNA for the CDR3 is TGTGCCAGCAGCTTAGAACACCAAGGGGTGAACACTGAAGCTTTCTTT. Residues: CASSLEHQGVNTEAFF.

The J gene is TRBJ2-7, the V gene TRBV5-4; D is possibly TRBD1 (5 bases). Deletions cut 0 bases from V and 5 bases from J, with 12 bases between. The CDR3 runs to 14 residues. Looked up from germline, CDR1 is SGHNT and CDR2 is YYREEE (reference sequence). The CDR3 here is CASSLGGRVDEQYF. In nucleotides, the CDR3 is TGTGCCAGCAGCTTGGGTGGCAGGGTGGACGAGCAGTACTTC.